The 29 T cell receptor beta chains below were found in one sample sequenced in a study of CD8+ T cells in alopecia areata. Treatment meaning: oral pan-JAK inhibitor, 5-10 mg twice daily. RNA, once extracted, was reverse transcribed into cDNA for use as the sequencing template. Sequencing used immunoSEQ multiplex PCR; TCRdb keeps in-frame clones, though not all of them. The sample consists of about 150,000 clones, 45% to 60% of them appearing once. This specimen consisted of CD8+ T cells sorted from blood, obtained at week 4, from a patient treated with tofacitinib. These receptors came from a human donor with alopecia areata.

The chain employs TRBV15 and TRBJ1-5; D call uncertain. This CDR3 contains 14 residues. Trimming removed 5 bases from V and 2 bases from J, with 10 bases in between. Per the germline V gene, CDR1 is LNHNV and CDR2 is YYDKDF (reference sequence). The CDR3 protein is CATSPTRGNQPQHF. The CDR3 DNA reads TGTGCCACCAGCCCAACTAGGGGCAATCAGCCCCAGCATTTT.

In this sample, this clone turned up once. The chain carries TRBV7-9 and TRBJ2-1; the D is unclear. The V gene's germline CDR1 is SEHNR and CDR2 FQNEAQ (reference sequence). Trimming stripped 0 bases from V and 8 bases from J, with 8 bases between. The CDR3 sequence is 13 residues long. The CDR3 nucleotides read TGTGCCAGCAGCTTAGCGCTAAGCGATGAGCAGTTCTTC. Its protein product is CASSLALSDEQFF.

The chain couples TRBV30 to TRBJ1-2, with D unresolved. The CDR3 runs to 11 residues. Deletions cut 0 bases from V and 8 bases from J, with 7 bases between. Looked up from germline, CDR1 is GTSNPN and CDR2 is SVGIG (reference sequence). The CDR3 is CAWSVSVGYTF. For the CDR3, the DNA is TGTGCCTGGAGTGTATCCGTGGGCTACACCTTC.

The sample holds a few counts of this clone. The chain couples TRBV7-6 to TRBJ2-2; 9 bases are shared with TRBD2. The CDR3 is 16 amino acids. V trimming: 1 base; J trimming: 6 bases; junction bases outside the gene matches: 6. Germline values: CDR1 SGHVS, CDR2 FNYEAQ. The CDR3 DNA is TGTGCCAGCAGCTTAGGTCAGCGGGGGGAGCCCGGGGAGCTGTTTTTT. Protein product: CASSLGQRGEPGELFF.

The chain employs TRBV5-6 and TRBJ2-7; TRBD1 might be the D (6 bases). The germline gives CDR1 SGHDT, CDR2 YYEEEE. This CDR3 is built from 14 residues. Trimming stripped 4 bases from V and 0 bases from J, with 11 bases between. The DNA for the CDR3 is TGTGCCAGCAGCGTCACAGGGAGCTCCTACGAGCAGTACTTC. Its translation: CASSVTGSSYEQYF. The complete variable domain, with remaining parts taken from reference TRBV5-6 and TRBJ2-7, reads DAGVTQSPTHLIKTRGQQVTLRCSPKSGHDTVSWYQQALGQGPQFIFQYYEEEERQRGNFPDRFSGHQFPNYSSELNVNALLLGDSALYLCASSVTGSSYEQYFGPGTRLTVT.

V and J are TRBV2 and TRBJ1-5, with D perhaps TRBD1 (5 bases). Deletions cut 10 bases from V and 0 bases from J, with 13 bases between. Germline V lookup: CDR1 SNHLY, CDR2 FYNNEI. The CDR3 has 14 amino acids. In nucleotides, the CDR3 is TGTGCCACCGGGACGGGAAATAGCAATCAGCCCCAGCATTTT. Amino acids: CATGTGNSNQPQHF.

This clone has only a few counts. This sequence joins TRBV7-9 and TRBJ2-7; D is unresolved. CDR3 length: 11 amino acids. Germline assignment: CDR1 SEHNR and CDR2 FQNEAQ (reference sequence). Trimming cost V 6 bases and J 5 bases, with 8 bases left between them. The CDR3 region has the DNA TGTGCCAGCAGTCGTAACCACGAGCAGTACTTC. It specifies CASSRNHEQYF.

In this sample, this clone turned up a few times. The chain uses TRBV29-1 and TRBJ1-5; D is perhaps TRBD1 (5 bases). V gave up 3 bases and J gave up 11 bases, with 23 bases separating them. Germline CDR1 reads SQVTM; CDR2 reads ANQGSEA. This CDR3 contains 15 residues. The DNA for the CDR3 is TGCAGCGTTGACGGGACGGCCGATTTCCTTAGGGCCCAGCATTTT. Amino acids: CSVDGTADFLRAQHF.

This clone has only a few counts. J is TRBJ2-3 and V is TRBV25-1; TRBD2 agrees at 9 bases. The CDR3 length is 16 residues. The V segment lost 3 bases and the J segment 4 bases; nucleotides outside the gene matches: 8. Germline CDR1 reads MGHDK; CDR2 reads SYGVNS. The CDR3 coding sequence is TGTGCCAGCAGTGACATAGCGGGGGAAATGGCAGATACGCAGTATTTT. It yields the protein CASSDIAGEMADTQYF.

The genes are TRBV4-3 and TRBJ2-5; D not certain. This CDR3 region has 13 residues. Per germline, CDR1 LGHNA and CDR2 YSLEER. Trimming pared 0 bases from V and 5 bases from J, leaving 7 bases between. DNA for the CDR3: TGCGCCAGCAGCCAAGATTTAACGGAGACCCAGTACTTC. It yields the protein CASSQDLTETQYF.

A remark on this clone: Additional DNA sequences in this sample encode the identical CDR3. The chain carries TRBV7-9 and TRBJ2-7; D is ambiguous. This CDR3 has 13 residues. V gave up 5 bases and J gave up 0 bases, with 8 bases separating them. Germline CDR1 and CDR2: SEHNR and FQNEAQ (reference sequence). CDR3 protein: CASSPPSSYEQYF. The CDR3 DNA follows: TGTGCCAGCAGCCCTCCTTCCTCCTACGAGCAGTACTTC.

The chain carries TRBV9 and TRBJ1-1; perhaps TRBD1 as D (6 bases). Germline CDR1 SGDLS, CDR2 YYNGEE. This CDR3 has 13 amino acids. The germline V and J ends were trimmed by 0 bases and 3 bases, with 6 bases remaining between them. This chain's CDR3 is CASSVDRDTEAFF. CDR3 DNA sequence: TGTGCCAGCAGCGTAGACAGGGACACTGAAGCTTTCTTT.

This clone showed up just once. The rearrangement uses TRBV29-1 and TRBJ2-7; TRBD1 matches 9 bases. The germline CDR1 and CDR2 sequences are SQVTM and ANQGSEA. J gave up 0 bases and V 2 bases, and 5 bases lay outside the gene matches. The CDR3 loop spans 15 amino acids. CDR3 region: CSVEKGTGNSYEQYF. The CDR3 nucleotides are TGCAGCGTTGAAAAAGGGACAGGGAACTCCTACGAGCAGTACTTC.

This clone showed up many times. This chain uses TRBV9 with TRBJ2-2; D is unclear. This CDR3 is built from 13 residues. CDR1 and CDR2 (germline): SGDLS, YYNGEE. V lost 4 bases to trimming and J lost 1 base, with 5 bases between them. The CDR3 DNA follows: TGTGCCAGCAGCATCGGGAACACCGGGGAGCTGTTTTTT. The encoded protein is CASSIGNTGELFF.

The CDR3 nucleotides read TGTGCCAGCAGCCCCGGGACAGAAGGCTACACCTTC. Translating it yields CASSPGTEGYTF. The rearrangement joins TRBV9 to TRBJ1-2; 7 bases agree with TRBD1. This CDR3 spans 12 amino acids. Germline V gives CDR1 SGDLS, CDR2 YYNGEE. Trimming cost V 4 bases and J 8 bases; bases outside gene matches: 5.

This clone was counted between two and nine times. The chain joins TRBV7-2 to TRBJ2-5, with 9 bases that match TRBD2. Germline assignment: CDR1 SGHTA and CDR2 FQGNSA. V dropped 3 bases and J dropped 3; count of bases not matched to a gene: 8. The CDR3 extends over 16 amino acids. CDR3 amino acids: CASSFERGVGKETQYF. The CDR3, as DNA: TGTGCCAGCAGCTTCGAGCGGGGGGTCGGAAAAGAGACCCAGTACTTC.

This clone occurred a few times. V and J are TRBV14 and TRBJ2-1; maybe TRBD2 (5 bases). The V gene lost 3 bases and the J gene lost 10 bases, with 10 bases spanning the gap. This CDR3 region has 12 residues. Germline V gene data show CDR1 as SGHDN and CDR2 as FVKESK. The CDR3 sequence is CASSHLREEQFF. In DNA, the CDR3 is TGTGCCAGCAGCCATTTGAGGGAGGAGCAGTTCTTC.

This chain joins TRBV30 and TRBJ1-2; tentatively, D is TRBD1 (5 bases). V shed 5 bases and J shed 3 bases, with 13 bases lying between them. The CDR3 sequence is 13 residues long. Germline V gene lookup returns CDR1 GTSNPN and CDR2 SVGIG (reference sequence). CDR3 amino acids: CAWEGVPYYGYTF. CDR3 DNA sequence: TGTGCCTGGGAAGGGGTCCCTTACTATGGCTACACCTTC.

The J gene is TRBJ1-1, the V gene TRBV7-2, with D perhaps matching TRBD1 (6 bases). V was pared by 1 base and J by 7 bases, with 13 bases between. Germline assignment: CDR1 SGHTA and CDR2 FQGNSA. The CDR3 runs to 14 residues. CDR3 DNA sequence: TGTGCCAGCAGCTTAGTCGTGACAGGACATGAAGCTTTCTTT. This sequence encodes CASSLVVTGHEAFF.

The chain carries TRBV11-2 and TRBJ2-1; D unclear. The V and J ends lost 3 bases and 6 bases respectively, with 6 bases between them. The germline CDR1 and CDR2 sequences are SGHAT and FQNNGV. The CDR3 covers 12 residues. CDR3 sequence: CASSFPTNEQFF. CDR3 sequence (DNA): TGTGCCAGCAGCTTCCCCACCAATGAGCAGTTCTTC.

The genes are TRBV29-1 and TRBJ2-7, with D unclear. Trimming pared 8 bases from V and 9 bases from J, leaving 8 bases between. The CDR3 covers 8 residues. The V gene's germline CDR1 is SQVTM and CDR2 ANQGSEA. The DNA for the CDR3 is TGCAGCTCTCTCGGGCAGTACTTC. Translating gives CSSLGQYF.

About this clone: Other DNA sequences in this specimen translate into the identical CDR3. The chain couples TRBV29-1 to TRBJ1-2, with TRBD1 identical over 11 bases. After removal of 6 bases from V and 5 bases from J, the junction contained 2 bases not matched to a gene. The CDR3 has 12 amino acids. Germline-derived CDR1 and CDR2 are SQVTM and ANQGSEA. For the CDR3, the DNA is TGCAGCGTAGGGGACAGGGGGTATGGCTACACCTTC. This translates into CSVGDRGYGYTF.

The table lists this clone with a few counts. This rearrangement joins TRBV29-1 to TRBJ2-3, with 12 positions matching TRBD2. V lost 3 bases to trimming and J lost 4 bases; unmatched junction nucleotides: 11. This CDR3 contains 17 residues. In germline, CDR1 is SQVTM, CDR2 ANQGSEA. In DNA, the CDR3 is TGCAGCGTTGATGGACTAGCGGGGAATACGCCGGCAGATACGCAGTATTTT. It yields the protein CSVDGLAGNTPADTQYF.

The CDR3 spells CSVAGSGNTIYF. CDR3 DNA: TGCAGCGTTGCGGGTTCTGGAAACACCATATATTTT. This rearrangement joins TRBV29-1 to TRBJ1-3; D remains ambiguous. Germline assignment: CDR1 SQVTM and CDR2 ANQGSEA. The CDR3 is made up of 12 amino acids. Between the trimmed V and J ends, which lost 4 bases and 1 base, there was a span of 5 bases.

The V and J genes are TRBV5-1 and TRBJ1-6; no reliable D call. Germline CDR1 reads SGHRS; CDR2 reads YFSETQ. The V gene lost 9 bases and the J gene lost 8 bases, with 12 bases spanning the gap. This CDR3 has 12 residues. The CDR3 DNA reads as TGCGCCACCAGAAAGGAGGATTCACCCCTCCACTTT. Protein: CATRKEDSPLHF. The full variable domain, in which reference TRBV5-1 and TRBJ1-6 provide the parts outside the CDR3, is KAGVTQTPRYLIKTRGQQVTLSCSPISGHRSVSWYQQTPGQGLQFLFEYFSETQRNKGNFPGRFSGRQFSNSRSEMNVSTLELGDSALYLCATRKEDSPLHFGNGTRLTVT.

The gene calls are TRBV30 and TRBJ1-5; D is unclear. Germline CDR1 reads GTSNPN; CDR2 reads SVGIG (reference sequence). The V end lost 0 bases, the J end lost 1 base, and 4 bases lay between the germline ends. CDR3 length equals 13 residues. CDR3 in DNA: TGTGCCTGGAGTGTTTACAGCAATCAGCCCCAGCATTTT. It specifies CAWSVYSNQPQHF.

This clone was detected a few times. V and J are TRBV10-3 and TRBJ2-1; 10 positions agree with TRBD2. This CDR3 has 15 amino acids. CDR1 is ENHRY, CDR2 SYGVKD, per germline. The ends lost 3 bases at V and 8 bases at J; junction bases unmatched: 7. The CDR3 region has the DNA TGTGCCATCAGTGACCCGAGCGGGGGGGCAGATGAGCAGTTCTTC. It specifies CAISDPSGGADEQFF.

The chain couples TRBV27 to TRBJ2-5; tentatively, D is TRBD1 (5 bases). This CDR3 region has 15 residues. V dropped 4 bases and J dropped 0 bases, with 12 bases sitting between them. Germline lookup yields CDR1 MNHEY and CDR2 SMNVEV (reference sequence). The CDR3 DNA reads as TGTGCCAGCAGTTCAAACTTGGACAACCAAGAGACCCAGTACTTC. Translation: CASSSNLDNQETQYF.

This clone has only a few counts. V is TRBV6-4 and J is TRBJ1-5; D possibly corresponds to TRBD1 (6 bases). There are 15 residues in the CDR3. Germline V gives CDR1 MRHNA, CDR2 SNTAGT. V was pared by 2 bases and J by 4 bases, with 12 bases between. CDR3 loop: CASSDRAGANQPQHF. DNA for the CDR3: TGTGCCAGCAGTGACAGGGCAGGGGCTAATCAGCCCCAGCATTTT.